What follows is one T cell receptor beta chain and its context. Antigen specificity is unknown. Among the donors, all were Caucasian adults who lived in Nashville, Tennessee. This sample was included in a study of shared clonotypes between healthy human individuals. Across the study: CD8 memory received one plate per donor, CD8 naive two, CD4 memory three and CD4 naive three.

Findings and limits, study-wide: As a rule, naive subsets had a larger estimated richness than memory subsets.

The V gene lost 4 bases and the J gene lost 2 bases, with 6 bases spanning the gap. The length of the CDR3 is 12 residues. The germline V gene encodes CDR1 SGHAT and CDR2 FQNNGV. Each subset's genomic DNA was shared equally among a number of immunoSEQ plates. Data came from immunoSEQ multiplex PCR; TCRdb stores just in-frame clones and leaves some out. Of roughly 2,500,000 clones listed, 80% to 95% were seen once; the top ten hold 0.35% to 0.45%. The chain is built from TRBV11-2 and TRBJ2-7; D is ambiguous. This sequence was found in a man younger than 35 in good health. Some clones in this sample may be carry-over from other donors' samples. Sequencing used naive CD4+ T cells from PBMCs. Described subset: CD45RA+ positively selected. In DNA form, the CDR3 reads TGTGCCAGCAGCTGGTCTACCTACGAGCAGTACTTC. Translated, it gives CASSWSTYEQYF.